The 29 T cell receptor beta chains listed next were all sequenced from one sample in a study of shared clonotypes between healthy human individuals. The protocol was immunoSEQ multiplex PCR, while the TCRdb copy is restricted to in-frame clones and leaves out a portion. Of over 400,000 clones in the sample, about 78% were seen once. Sequencing was carried out using PBMCs. These receptors were taken from a woman in her forties in good health. Some clones in this sample may be carry-over from other donors' samples.

The chain has TRBV11-2 and TRBJ2-5, with D hard to call. The length of the CDR3 is 13 residues. Looked up from germline, CDR1 is SGHAT and CDR2 is FQNNGV. V lost 6 bases and J 2 bases, leaving 10 bases between the germline ends. The CDR3 DNA reads as TGTGCCAGCAGTATGGACCCTCAAGAGACCCAGTACTTC. It specifies CASSMDPQETQYF.

This sequence joins TRBV30 and TRBJ2-7, with no clear D. V gave up 6 bases and J gave up 2 bases, with 14 bases separating them. The CDR3 sequence is 13 residues long. Germline assignment: CDR1 GTSNPN and CDR2 SVGIG (reference sequence). The CDR3 DNA sequence: TGTGCCTGTCTCCCGGCCGGAACCTACGAGCAGTACTTC. This sequence encodes CACLPAGTYEQYF.

The chain employs TRBV7-2 and TRBJ1-4, with D possibly matching TRBD1 (5 bases). The V end lost 5 bases, the J end lost 6 bases, and 10 bases lay between the germline ends. CDR3 length: 13 residues. In germline, CDR1 is SGHTA, CDR2 FQGNSA. CDR3 DNA: TGTGCCAGCAGCCCCAGGGCCTATGAAAAACTGTTTTTT. This codes for CASSPRAYEKLFF.

The chain carries TRBV5-1 and TRBJ2-2; TRBD2 matches at 8 bases. CDR3 length equals 15 residues. V trimming: 4 bases; J trimming: 1 base; junction bases outside the gene matches: 3. CDR1 and CDR2 (germline): SGHRS, YFSETQ. The CDR3 DNA sequence: TGCGCCAGCAGCACCGGGACTAGGAACACCGGGGAGCTGTTTTTT. Translation: CASSTGTRNTGELFF.

The CDR3 spells CASNTYRGEQYF. DNA for the CDR3: TGTGCCAGCAACACTTATAGGGGGGAGCAGTACTTC. The J gene is TRBJ2-7, the V gene TRBV28, with a tentative D call TRBD1 (6 bases). Trimming left V 7 bases short and J 7 bases short, with 14 bases between. CDR1 MDHEN and CDR2 SYDVKM come from the germline V gene. CDR3 size: 12 residues.

This clone has more than one count but fewer than ten. This chain connects TRBV6-6 to TRBJ1-1; no clear D gene. The CDR3 extends over 12 amino acids. CDR1 is MNHNY and CDR2 is SVGAGI in the germline V gene (reference sequence). V was clipped by 4 bases and J by 7 bases, with 10 bases between them. CDR3: CASSSQDREAFF. Here the CDR3 DNA reads TGTGCCAGCAGTTCGCAAGATCGTGAAGCTTTCTTT.

The chain uses TRBV4-1 and TRBJ1-1; 7 bases align to TRBD1. The junction had 11 bases not matched to a gene; V was cut back by 1 base and J by 6 bases. Per the germline V gene, CDR1 is MGHRA and CDR2 is YSYEKL. The CDR3 covers 16 residues. The CDR3 reads CASSQGGLTGVAEAFF. CDR3 coding DNA: TGCGCCAGCAGCCAAGGAGGGTTAACAGGGGTCGCTGAAGCTTTCTTT.

This chain connects TRBV7-8 to TRBJ1-1; D is unclear. The CDR3 is 13 amino acids. Trimming shortened V by 2 bases and J by 0 bases, and 4 bases separated the two germline ends. The germline V gene has CDR1 SGHVS and CDR2 FQNEAQ. Here the CDR3 DNA reads TGTGCCAGCAGCTTATCGGTGAACACTGAAGCTTTCTTT. Translating it yields CASSLSVNTEAFF.

The chain uses TRBV2 and TRBJ1-2, with TRBD1 matching 8 bases. CDR1 is SNHLY and CDR2 is FYNNEI in the germline V gene. Losses at the gene ends were 7 bases for V and 6 bases for J; bases not matched to a gene: 7. The CDR3 runs to 13 residues. The CDR3 bases are TGTGCCAGCAACCTGGACAGGGCTGATGGCTACACCTTC. Its translation: CASNLDRADGYTF. Full variable domain (rest looked up from reference TRBV2 and TRBJ1-2): EPEVTQTPSHQVTQMGQEVILRCVPISNHLYFYWYRQILGQKVEFLVSFYNNEISEKSEIFDDQFSVERPDGSNFTLKIRSTKLEDSAMYFCASNLDRADGYTFGSGTRLTVV.

CDR3: CAWSRQAEAFF. DNA for the CDR3: TGTGCCTGGAGCCGACAGGCTGAAGCTTTCTTT. J is TRBJ1-1 and V is TRBV30, with D possibly TRBD1 on 6 matching bases. CDR1 GTSNPN and CDR2 SVGIG come from the germline V gene (reference sequence). This CDR3 has 11 amino acids. The ends were cut back, 3 bases at V and 6 bases at J, with 8 bases in the middle.

The rearrangement uses TRBV29-1 and TRBJ1-4; no clear D. Germline V gene sequence: CDR1 SQVTM, CDR2 ANQGSEA. This CDR3 is built from 13 residues. Trimming shortened V by 4 bases and J by 0 bases, and 6 bases separated the two germline ends. This CDR3 is CSVARATNEKLFF. The CDR3 region has the DNA TGCAGCGTTGCTCGGGCAACTAATGAAAAACTGTTTTTT. The full variable domain, rest sourced from reference TRBV29-1 and TRBJ1-4, is SAVISQKPSRDICQRGTSLTIQCQVDSQVTMMFWYRQQPGQSLTLIATANQGSEATYESGFVIDKFPISRPNLTFSTLTVSNMSPEDSSIYLCSVARATNEKLFFGSGTQLSVL.

This clone appeared a single time. The V gene is TRBV30, the J gene TRBJ2-7; 7 bases line up with TRBD1. V dropped 4 bases and J dropped 0; count of bases not matched to a gene: 3. CDR1 is GTSNPN and CDR2 is SVGIG in the germline V gene (reference sequence). This CDR3 is 13 amino acids long. This chain's CDR3 is CAWNHRGSYEQYF. As DNA, the CDR3 is TGTGCCTGGAATCACAGGGGCTCCTACGAGCAGTACTTC. The entire variable domain, with the rest obtained from reference TRBV30 and TRBJ2-7, is as follows: SQTIHQWPATLVQPVGSPLSLECTVEGTSNPNLYWYRQAAGRGLQLLFYSVGIGQISSEVPQNLSASRPQDRQFILSSKKLLLSDSGFYLCAWNHRGSYEQYFGPGTRLTVT.

In regard to this clone: Being one base from a much bigger clone, this may be a read error. This specimen includes other DNA sequences encoding the same CDR3. The rearrangement joins TRBV4-1 to TRBJ1-1; D might be TRBD1 (5 bases). Germline V gene sequence: CDR1 MGHRA, CDR2 YSYEKL. There are 15 residues in the CDR3. V lost 1 base to trimming and J lost 2 bases, with 11 bases between them. This CDR3 is CASSQGLTGNTEAFF. The CDR3 DNA follows: TGCGCCAGCAGCCAAGGCCTTACAGGTAACACTGAAGCTTTCTTT.

This clone was counted once. A read error may account for a junction end that differs from germline. The chain joins TRBV6-1 to TRBJ2-7, with 10 bases lining up with TRBD2. Germline CDR1 reads MNHNS; CDR2 reads SASEGT. This CDR3 is built from 14 residues. The DNA of the CDR3 is TGTGCCAGCAGTGAACCGGGACTAGCGAGAGGAGGGCACTTC. Its translation: CASSEPGLARGGHF.

This clone showed up just a few times. The V call is TRBV7-9, the J call TRBJ2-1, with a weak D call TRBD1 (6 bases). This CDR3 comprises 13 residues. The V and J ends lost 1 base and 9 bases respectively, with 10 bases between them. In germline, CDR1 is SEHNR, CDR2 FQNEAQ (reference sequence). This CDR3 is CASSLVLGAEQFF. CDR3 DNA: TGTGCCAGCAGCTTAGTCCTGGGGGCTGAGCAGTTCTTC.

This clone was seen ten or more times. The genes are TRBV19 and TRBJ1-4, with D possibly TRBD1 on 6 matching bases. With 7 bases removed from V and 4 bases from J, the gap between germline ends came to 25 bases. The CDR3 sequence is 18 residues long. CDR1 LNHDA and CDR2 SQIVND come from the germline V gene (reference sequence). The CDR3 DNA follows: TGTGCCAGTACCCGTATTTCGGGGGGCGGATCTGGTAATGAAAAACTGTTTTTT. This codes for CASTRISGGGSGNEKLFF.

The chain employs TRBV10-1 and TRBJ2-5; TRBD2 agrees at 10 bases. V lost 2 bases and J lost 3; bases outside the gene matches: 3. CDR3 length: 15 residues. The germline V gene has CDR1 WNHNN and CDR2 SYGVQD (reference sequence). CDR3 nucleotide sequence: TGCGCCAGCAGTGAGGGACTAGCGGAAAAAGAGACCCAGTACTTC. It is translated as CASSEGLAEKETQYF.

The chain couples TRBV7-2 to TRBJ2-1; 7 bases line up with TRBD2. The J segment lost 6 bases and the V segment lost 4 bases, leaving 3 bases of the junction unmatched. From germline, CDR1 is SGHTA and CDR2 FQGNSA. This CDR3 spans 13 amino acids. The CDR3 is CASSSTGGNEQFF. The CDR3 bases are TGTGCCAGCAGCTCTACGGGGGGCAATGAGCAGTTCTTC.

This rearrangement joins TRBV25-1 to TRBJ1-1; tentative D call: TRBD1 (5 bases). The CDR3 loop spans 13 amino acids. The V gene lost 3 bases and the J gene lost 7 bases, with 12 bases spanning the gap. CDR1 is MGHDK, CDR2 SYGVNS, per germline. The CDR3: CASSEYRGGEAFF. DNA for the CDR3: TGTGCCAGCAGTGAGTACCGGGGGGGTGAAGCTTTCTTT.

The table lists this clone with a few counts. V is TRBV5-1 and J is TRBJ1-1, with 7 bases fitting TRBD1. V shed 0 bases and J 6 bases; nucleotides not matched to a gene: 2. This CDR3 is built from 13 residues. CDR1 and CDR2 (germline): SGHRS, YFSETQ. The DNA for the CDR3 is TGCGCCAGCAGCTTGGCGCAGGGGGCTGAAGCTTTCTTT. Its protein product is CASSLAQGAEAFF.

V gene TRBV5-1 combines with J gene TRBJ1-4; no reliable D call. Between the trimmed V and J ends, which lost 0 bases and 0 bases, there was a span of 9 bases. The CDR3 contains 16 residues. In germline, CDR1 is SGHRS, CDR2 YFSETQ. CDR3 amino acids: CASSLVGIATNEKLFF. The DNA for the CDR3 is TGCGCCAGCAGCTTGGTAGGGATAGCAACTAATGAAAAACTGTTTTTT.

The chain combines TRBV20-1 with TRBJ2-3, with D uncertain. V lost 4 bases to trimming and J lost 10 bases, with 12 bases between them. This CDR3 is 11 amino acids long. Germline values: CDR1 DFQATT, CDR2 SNEGSKA (reference sequence). CDR3 coding DNA: TGCAGTGCTATCGACGTGCCGGCGCAGTATTTT. Translated: CSAIDVPAQYF.

The genes are TRBV2 and TRBJ1-2, with a possible D match to TRBD1 (6 bases). CDR1 and CDR2 (germline): SNHLY, FYNNEI. The CDR3 spans 12 residues. Trimming stripped 6 bases from V and 6 bases from J, with 11 bases between. CDR3 sequence: CASRTTGNGYTF. In DNA form, the CDR3 reads TGTGCCAGCAGAACAACAGGGAATGGCTACACCTTC.

The V and J genes are TRBV15 and TRBJ2-5; TRBD2 agrees at 7 bases. This CDR3 region has 12 residues. Trimming took 3 bases from V and 11 from J; bases not matched to a gene: 6. Germline-derived CDR1 and CDR2 are LNHNV and YYDKDF (reference sequence). Written as DNA, the CDR3 is TGTGCCACCAGCAGCTCTGGGAGGGAGCAGTACTTC. Its protein is CATSSSGREQYF. Supplemented by reference TRBV15 and TRBJ2-5, the full variable domain reads DAMVIQNPRYQVTQFGKPVTLSCSQTLNHNVMYWYQQKSSQAPKLLFHYYDKDFNNEADTPDNFQSRRPNTSFCFLDIRSPGLGDTAMYLCATSSSGREQYFGPGTRLLVL.

The genes are TRBV7-8 and TRBJ2-2; weak D call: TRBD2 (6 bases). The V gene lost 7 bases and the J gene lost 5 bases, with 14 bases spanning the gap. The CDR3 sequence is 14 residues long. In germline, CDR1 is SGHVS, CDR2 FQNEAQ. This CDR3 reads CASTRGVGTGELFF. In nucleotides, the CDR3 is TGTGCCAGCACCCGCGGGGTTGGGACCGGGGAGCTGTTTTTT.

In DNA form, the CDR3 reads TGTGCCAGCAGCCCCAGGGGGCCTAACTATGGCTACACCTTC. This gives the protein CASSPRGPNYGYTF. The chain is built from TRBV5-4 and TRBJ1-2; 8 bases line up with TRBD1. CDR3 size: 14 residues. The V gene end was trimmed by 4 bases and the J gene end by 0 bases; junction bases not matched to a gene: 2. Germline loops: CDR1 SGHNT, CDR2 YYREEE (reference sequence).

J is TRBJ2-1 and V is TRBV6-4, with 7 bases identical to TRBD1. The CDR3 is made up of 16 amino acids. V dropped 0 bases and J dropped 1; count of bases not matched to a gene: 3. Germline CDR1 reads MRHNA; CDR2 reads SNTAGT. Here the CDR3 reads CASSDSTRGSYNEQFF. The CDR3 nucleotides are TGTGCCAGCAGTGACTCTACCAGGGGGTCCTACAATGAGCAGTTCTTC.

This chain joins TRBV7-2 and TRBJ2-2, with 7 bases fitting TRBD1. V was pared by 6 bases and J by 1 base, with 5 bases of the junction left unmatched. Germline CDR1 reads SGHTA; CDR2 reads FQGNSA. The CDR3 consists of 15 residues. The CDR3 bases are TGTGCCAGCAGACGACAGGGCGGGAACACCGGGGAGCTGTTTTTT. It encodes CASRRQGGNTGELFF.

CDR3 residues: CASSYPGLRTLHF. CDR3 nucleotides: TGTGCCAGCAGTTACCCAGGCCTCAGGACCCTCCACTTT. The chain employs TRBV6-5 and TRBJ1-6; D gene ambiguous. The ends were cut back, 2 bases at V and 14 bases at J, with 13 bases in the middle. The CDR3 loop spans 13 amino acids. Germline lookup yields CDR1 MNHEY and CDR2 SVGAGI.